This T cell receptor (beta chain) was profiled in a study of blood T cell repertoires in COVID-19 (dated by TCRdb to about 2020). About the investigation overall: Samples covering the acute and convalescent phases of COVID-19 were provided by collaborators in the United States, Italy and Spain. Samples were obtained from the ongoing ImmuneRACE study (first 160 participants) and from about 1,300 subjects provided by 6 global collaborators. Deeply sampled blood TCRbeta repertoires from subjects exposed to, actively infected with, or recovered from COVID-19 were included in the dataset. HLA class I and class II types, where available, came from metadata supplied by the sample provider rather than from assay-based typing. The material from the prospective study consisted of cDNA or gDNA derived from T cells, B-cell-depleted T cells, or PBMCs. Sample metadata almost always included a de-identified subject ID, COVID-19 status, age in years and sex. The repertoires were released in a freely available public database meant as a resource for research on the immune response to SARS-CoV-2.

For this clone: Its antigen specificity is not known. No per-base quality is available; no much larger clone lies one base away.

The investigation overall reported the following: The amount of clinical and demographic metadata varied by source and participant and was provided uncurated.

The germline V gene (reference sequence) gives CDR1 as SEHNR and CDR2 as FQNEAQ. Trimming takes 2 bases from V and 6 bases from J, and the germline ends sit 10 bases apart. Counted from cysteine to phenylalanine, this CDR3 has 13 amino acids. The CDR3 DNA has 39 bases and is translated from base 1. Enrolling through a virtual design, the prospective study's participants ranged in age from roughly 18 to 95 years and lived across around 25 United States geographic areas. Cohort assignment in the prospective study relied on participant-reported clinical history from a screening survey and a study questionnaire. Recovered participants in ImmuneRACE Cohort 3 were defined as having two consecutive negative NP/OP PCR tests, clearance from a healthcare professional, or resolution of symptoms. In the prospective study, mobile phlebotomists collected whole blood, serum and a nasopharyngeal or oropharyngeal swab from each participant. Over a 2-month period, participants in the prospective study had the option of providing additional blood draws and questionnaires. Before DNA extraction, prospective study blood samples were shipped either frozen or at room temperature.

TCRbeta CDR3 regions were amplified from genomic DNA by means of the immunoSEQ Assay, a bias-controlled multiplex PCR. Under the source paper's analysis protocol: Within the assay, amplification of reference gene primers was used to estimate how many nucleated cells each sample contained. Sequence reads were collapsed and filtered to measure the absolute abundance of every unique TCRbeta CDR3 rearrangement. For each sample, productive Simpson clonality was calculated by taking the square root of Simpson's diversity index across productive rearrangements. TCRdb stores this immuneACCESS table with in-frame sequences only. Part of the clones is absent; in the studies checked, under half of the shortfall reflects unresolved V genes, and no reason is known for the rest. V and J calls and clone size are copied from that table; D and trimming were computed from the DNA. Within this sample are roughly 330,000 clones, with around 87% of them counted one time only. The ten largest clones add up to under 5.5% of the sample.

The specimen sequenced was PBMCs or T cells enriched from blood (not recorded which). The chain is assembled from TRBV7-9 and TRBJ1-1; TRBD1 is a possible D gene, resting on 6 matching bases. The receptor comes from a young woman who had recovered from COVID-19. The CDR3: CASSLPEGAEAFF. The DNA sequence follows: TGTGCCAGCAGCTTACCCGAGGGGGCTGAAGCTTTCTTT.